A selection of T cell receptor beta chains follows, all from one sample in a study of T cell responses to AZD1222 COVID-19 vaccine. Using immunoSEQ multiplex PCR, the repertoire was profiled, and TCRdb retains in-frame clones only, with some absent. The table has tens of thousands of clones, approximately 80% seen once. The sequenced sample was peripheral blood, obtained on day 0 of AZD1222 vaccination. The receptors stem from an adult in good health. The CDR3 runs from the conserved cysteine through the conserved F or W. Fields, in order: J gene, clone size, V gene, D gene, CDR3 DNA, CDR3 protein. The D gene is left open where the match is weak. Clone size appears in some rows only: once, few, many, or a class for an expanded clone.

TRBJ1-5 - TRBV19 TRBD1 TGTGCCAGTAGCCTGGGACAGGGGGCGAGCCAGCCCCAGCATTTT CASSLGQGASQPQHF
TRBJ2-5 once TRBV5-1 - TGCGCCAGCAGCTTGAGTGGCCGTCAAGAGACCCAGTACTTC CASSLSGRQETQYF
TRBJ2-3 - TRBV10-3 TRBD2 TGTGCCATCAGTCCTTTAGCGGGAGCAACAGATACGCAGTATTTT CAISPLAGATDTQYF
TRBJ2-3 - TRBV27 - TGTGCCAGCAGTCCCCGGCGCACAGATACGCAGTATTTT CASSPRRTDTQYF
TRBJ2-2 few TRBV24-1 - TGTGCCATTAAAGGACCAGCCGGGGAGCTGTTTTTT CAIKGPAGELFF
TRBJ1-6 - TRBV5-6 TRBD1 TGTGCTAGTAACCGGGACAGAATCGTACCCCTCCACTTT CASNRDRIVPLHF
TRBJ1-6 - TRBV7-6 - TGTGCCAGCAGCTTCCAGGGCGATTATAATTCACCCCTCCACTTT CASSFQGDYNSPLHF
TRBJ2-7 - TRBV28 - TGTGCCAGCAGGTCCGGGAACTCCTACGAGCAGTACTTC CASRSGNSYEQYF
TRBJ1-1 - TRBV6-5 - TGTGCCAGCAGTTACTATGGCAGGGCCCCTGAAGCTTTCTTT CASSYYGRAPEAFF
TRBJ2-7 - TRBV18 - TGTGCCAGCTCGCGAGAGGGGTACCGCTACGAGCAGTACTTC CASSREGYRYEQYF
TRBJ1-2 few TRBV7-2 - TGTGCCAGCGGCCCCGGGGGCTACACCTTC CASGPGGYTF
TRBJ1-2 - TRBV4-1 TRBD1 TGCGCCAGCAGCCCCCGACAGGGAAAAAGCTATGGCTACACCTTC CASSPRQGKSYGYTF
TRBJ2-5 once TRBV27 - TGTGCCAGCAGTTTCGGCGGAGCGGCGAAAGAGACCCAGTACTTC CASSFGGAAKETQYF
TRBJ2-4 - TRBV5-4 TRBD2 TGTGCCAGCAGCTTGGTCCCGACTAGCGCCAAAAACATTCAGTACTTC CASSLVPTSAKNIQYF
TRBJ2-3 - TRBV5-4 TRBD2 TGTGCCAGCAGCTTGGCCGATAGCGGGAGTGGCCGCGGAGATACGCAGTATTTT CASSLADSGSGRGDTQYF
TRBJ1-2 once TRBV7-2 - TGTGCCAGCAGCATGGCGTATGGCTACACCTTC CASSMAYGYTF
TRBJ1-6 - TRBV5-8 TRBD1 TGTGCCAGCAGCTTAGGGGGACAGGGTAAATCACCCCTCCACTTT CASSLGGQGKSPLHF
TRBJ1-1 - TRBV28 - TGTGCCAGCAGTTTGGGGGGACTTGGCACTGAAGCTTTCTTT CASSLGGLGTEAFF
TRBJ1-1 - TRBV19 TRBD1 TGTGCCAGTTCTCGACAGGGGCTAGACGATGAAGCTTTCTTT CASSRQGLDDEAFF
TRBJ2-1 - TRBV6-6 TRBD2 TGTGCCAGCAGTCGAGCCGGGACTAGCGGGAGTCGTGAGCAGTTCTTC CASSRAGTSGSREQFF
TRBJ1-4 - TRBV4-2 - TGTGCCAGCAGCCAAGAGAGAGGACAGAATGAAAAACTGTTTTTT CASSQERGQNEKLFF
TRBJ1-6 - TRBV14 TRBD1 TGTGCCAGCAGCCAAGTTGGACAGGGCGATTCACCCCTCCACTTT CASSQVGQGDSPLHF
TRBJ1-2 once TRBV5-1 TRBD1 TGCGCCAGCAGCGGCCTACAGGGGATCTATGGCTACACCTTC CASSGLQGIYGYTF
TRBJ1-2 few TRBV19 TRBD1 TGTGCCAGTAGTATAGGGGGGGACAGAGCTAGAAATGGCTACACCTTC CASSIGGDRARNGYTF
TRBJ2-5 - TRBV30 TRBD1 TGTGCCTGGAGTGTAGAGACCCTCTCTCAGGGACAGGGTAGAGAGACCCAGTACTTC CAWSVETLSQGQGRETQYF
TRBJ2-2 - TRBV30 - TGTGCCTGGGGACTGGGAGCGAACACCGGGGAGCTGTTTTTT CAWGLGANTGELFF
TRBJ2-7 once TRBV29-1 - TGCAGCGTTGAAGCGTCGGGTTACGAGCAGTACTTC CSVEASGYEQYF
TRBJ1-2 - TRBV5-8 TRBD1 TGTGCCAGCAGCTTGGGGGGGACAGGGAGGATTTATGGCTACACCTTC CASSLGGTGRIYGYTF
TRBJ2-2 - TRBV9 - TGTGCCAGCAGCCCCCACCCAGGGAACACCGGGGAGCTGTTTTTT CASSPHPGNTGELFF
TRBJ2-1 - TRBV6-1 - TGTGCCAGCAGTGAAGCGGGATTGGGAAATGAGCAGTTCTTC CASSEAGLGNEQFF
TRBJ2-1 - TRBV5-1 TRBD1 TGCGCCAGCAGACAAACACAGGGGGCGCGAAGTGAGCAGTTCTTC CASRQTQGARSEQFF
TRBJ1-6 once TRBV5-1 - TGCGCCAGCAGCCCAGGGGTGGGGAATTCACCCCTCCACTTT CASSPGVGNSPLHF
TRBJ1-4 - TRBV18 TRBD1 TGTGCCAGCTCACCGGCAGGGGGTGGAGAAAAACTGTTTTTT CASSPAGGGEKLFF
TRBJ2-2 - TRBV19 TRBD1 TGTGCCAGTAGTCGGAGACAGGGCACCGGGGAGCTGTTTTTT CASSRRQGTGELFF
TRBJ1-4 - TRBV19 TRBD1 TGTGCCAGTAGTGCTCCGGGACAGCCCACGGATGAAAAACTGTTTTTT CASSAPGQPTDEKLFF
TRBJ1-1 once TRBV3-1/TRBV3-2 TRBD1 TGTGCCAGCAGGGCAGGGGGGACTAACACTGAAGCTTTCTTT CASRAGGTNTEAFF
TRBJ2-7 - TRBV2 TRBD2 TGTGCCAGCAGTGAGACGGTAGCGGGAGGAAGCTCCTACGAGCAGTACTTC CASSETVAGGSSYEQYF
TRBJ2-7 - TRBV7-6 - TGTGCCAGCAGCTCACCTTGGACAGGAGGGCCCTACGAGCAGTACTTC CASSSPWTGGPYEQYF
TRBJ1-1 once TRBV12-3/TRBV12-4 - TGTGCCAGCAGTTTAGGTCACCTTGAAGCTTTCTTT CASSLGHLEAFF
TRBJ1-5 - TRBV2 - TGTGCCAGCAGCCGCGACAGAAGCAATCAGCCCCAGCATTTT CASSRDRSNQPQHF
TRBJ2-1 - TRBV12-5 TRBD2 TGTGCTAGTGGTTTGTCCATGGCGACTAGCGGGAGTTTGTCCAATGAGCAGTTCTTC CASGLSMATSGSLSNEQFF
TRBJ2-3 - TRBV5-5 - TGTGCCAGCAGCCCGGTTGGAGTCCTAGATACGCAGTATTTT CASSPVGVLDTQYF
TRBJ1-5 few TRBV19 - TGTGCCAGTAGTGTAGGACAATCCCAGCATTTT CASSVGQSQHF